These 4 T cell receptor beta chains were sequenced from one sample in a study of T cells in Graves' hyperthyroidism and ophthalmopathy. Amplified TCR beta CDR3 regions derived from RNA transcripts. The HTBI primer set drove a first-round RT-PCR of the TCR CDR3. TCRdb fed the multiplex PCR reads into MiXCR, producing one record per CDR3 protein. The sample lists approximately 300,000 distinct CDR3 sequences; roughly 19% were seen once. Specimen: blood. The source is a man aged 45-65 years with Graves' ophthalmopathy.

This clonotype was detected ten times or more. The chain has TRBV11-2 and TRBJ1-4, with D hard to call. Trimming shortened V by 1 base and J by 11 bases, and 5 bases separated the two germline ends. Germline V lookup: CDR1 SGHAT, CDR2 FQNNGV. This CDR3 contains 11 residues. CDR3 protein: CASSLGHKLFF. As DNA, the CDR3 is TGTGCCAGCAGCTTAGGCCACAAACTGTTTTTT.

There are many counts of this clonotype. The chain is built from TRBV6-1 and TRBJ2-5; 7 bases align to TRBD2. The CDR3 sequence is 15 residues long. The V segment lost 6 bases and the J segment 3 bases; nucleotides outside the gene matches: 10. The germline CDR1 and CDR2 sequences are MNHNS and SASEGT. DNA of the CDR3: TGTGCCAGCAGCGCCGATCTAGCGGCAAAAGAGACCCAGTACTTC. Amino acid sequence: CASSADLAAKETQYF.

This clonotype showed up many times. J is TRBJ2-1 and V is TRBV6-2 or TRBV6-3; TRBD2 is a possible D gene (6 bases). Trimming cost V 2 bases and J 5 bases, with 10 bases left between them. The germline V gene encodes CDR1 MNHEY and CDR2 SVGEGT. The CDR3 runs to 14 residues. The CDR3 nucleotides are TGTGCCAGCAGTTACCTTGGGGAGGACAATGAGCAGTTCTTC. Protein: CASSYLGEDNEQFF.

The rearrangement joins TRBV4-2 to TRBJ1-2; D is uncertain. There are 14 residues in the CDR3. Germline-derived CDR1 and CDR2 are LGHNA and YNFKEQ. The ends were cut back, 1 base at V and 6 bases at J, with 12 bases in the middle. As DNA, the CDR3 is TGTGCCAGCAGCCAAGGTGGAGTAAAGGATGGCTACACCTTC. Amino acids: CASSQGGVKDGYTF.